This T cell receptor (beta chain) was documented in a study of blood T cell repertoires in COVID-19. Study details: Acute and convalescent COVID-19 specimens originated in the United States, Italy and Spain. Sample material is recorded as cDNA or gDNA derived from T cells, B-cell-depleted T cells, or PBMCs.

Authors' data handling: Researchers report that nucleated cell counts were estimated from reference gene primer amplification. Method: immunoSEQ multiplex PCR; TCRdb's copy keeps in-frame clones and lacks some. V, J and clone size were drawn from that table, and D and trimming were deduced from the DNA. Of tens of thousands of clones listed, about 90% were seen once; the top ten hold 2.5% to 3.5%. In germline, CDR1 is LNHDA, CDR2 SQIVND (reference sequence). This CDR3 is built from 14 residues. A note on this clone: The junction departs from the called germline gene at one end, perhaps through a read error.

The V and J genes are TRBV19 and TRBJ1-4; D gene unclear. This TCR derives from a woman aged 50 to 60 with active or convalescent COVID-19. Sequencing was carried out using peripheral blood. The CDR3 spells CATSLPETNEKLFF. Written as DNA, the CDR3 is TGTGCCACTAGTCTTCCGGAGACCAATGAAAAACTGTTTTTT.